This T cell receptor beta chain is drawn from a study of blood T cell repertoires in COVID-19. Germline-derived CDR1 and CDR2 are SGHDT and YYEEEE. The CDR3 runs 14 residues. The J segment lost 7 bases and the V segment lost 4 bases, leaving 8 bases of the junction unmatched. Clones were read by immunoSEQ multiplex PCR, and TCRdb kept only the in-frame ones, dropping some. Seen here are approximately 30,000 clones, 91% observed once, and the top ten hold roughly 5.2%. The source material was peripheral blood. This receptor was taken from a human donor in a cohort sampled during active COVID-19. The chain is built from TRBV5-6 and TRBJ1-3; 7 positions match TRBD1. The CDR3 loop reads CASSPITGVNTIYF. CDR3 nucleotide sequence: TGTGCCAGCAGCCCCATAACAGGGGTCAACACCATATATTTT.